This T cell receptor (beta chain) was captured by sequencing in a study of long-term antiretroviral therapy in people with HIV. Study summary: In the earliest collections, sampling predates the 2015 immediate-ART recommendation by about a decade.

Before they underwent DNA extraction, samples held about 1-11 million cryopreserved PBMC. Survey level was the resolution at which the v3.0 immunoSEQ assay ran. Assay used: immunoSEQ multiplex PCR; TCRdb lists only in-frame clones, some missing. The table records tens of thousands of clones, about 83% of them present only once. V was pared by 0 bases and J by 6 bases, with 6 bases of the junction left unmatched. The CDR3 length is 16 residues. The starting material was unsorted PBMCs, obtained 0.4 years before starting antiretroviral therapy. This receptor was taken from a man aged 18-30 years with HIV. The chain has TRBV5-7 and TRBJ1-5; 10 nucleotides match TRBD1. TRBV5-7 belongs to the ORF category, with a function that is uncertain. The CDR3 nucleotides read TGTGCCAGCAGCTTGGGGGGTGACAGGGGGCCTCAGCCCCAGCATTTT. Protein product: CASSLGGDRGPQPQHF.